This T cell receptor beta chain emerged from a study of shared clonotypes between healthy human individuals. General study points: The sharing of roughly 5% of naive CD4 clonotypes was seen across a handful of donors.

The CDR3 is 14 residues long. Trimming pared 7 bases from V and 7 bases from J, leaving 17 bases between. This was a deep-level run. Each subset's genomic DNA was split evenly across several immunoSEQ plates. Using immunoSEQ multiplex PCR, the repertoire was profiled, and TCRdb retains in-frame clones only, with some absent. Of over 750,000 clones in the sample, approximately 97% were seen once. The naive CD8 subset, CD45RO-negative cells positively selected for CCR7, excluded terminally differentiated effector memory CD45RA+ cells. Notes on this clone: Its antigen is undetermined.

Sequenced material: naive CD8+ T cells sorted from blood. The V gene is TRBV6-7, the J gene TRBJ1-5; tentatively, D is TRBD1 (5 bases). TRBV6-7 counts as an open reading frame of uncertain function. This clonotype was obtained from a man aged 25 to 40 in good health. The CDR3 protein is CASIYPQGIQPQHF. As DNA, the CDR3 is TGTGCCAGCATCTACCCCCAGGGTATACAGCCCCAGCATTTT.